The 14 T cell receptor beta chains listed next were all sequenced from one sample in a study of cytomegalovirus exposure and HLA in healthy donors. The table came from immunoSEQ multiplex PCR; TCRdb's copy has only in-frame clones and leaves some out. The sample holds some 87,000 clones, approximately 96% seen once. The sequenced sample consisted of PBMCs. Receptor source: a woman aged 18-29 years in good health and CMV-seronegative.

This clone was detected only a few times. The V gene is TRBV28, the J gene TRBJ1-1; D remains unclear. V shed 8 bases and J shed 1 base, with 8 bases lying between them. The germline V gene encodes CDR1 MDHEN and CDR2 SYDVKM. The CDR3 runs to 12 residues. In DNA form, the CDR3 reads TGTGCCAGCGCGGAGCCGAACACTGAAGCTTTCTTT. Translation gives CASAEPNTEAFF.

This chain connects TRBV18 to TRBJ1-4; weak D call: TRBD1 (6 bases). V lost 8 bases and J lost 4, with 20 bases in between. In germline, CDR1 is KGHSH, CDR2 LQKENI. The CDR3 length is 16 residues. CDR3 sequence (DNA): TGTGCCAGCCCCACGATGAGGACAGCCCATAATGAAAAACTGTTTTTT. It yields the protein CASPTMRTAHNEKLFF. Combining the CDR3 with reference TRBV18 and TRBJ1-4 gives the whole variable domain NAGVMQNPRHLVRRRGQEARLRCSPMKGHSHVYWYRQLPEEGLKFMVYLQKENIIDESGMPKERFSAEFPKEGPSILRIQQVVRGDSAAYFCASPTMRTAHNEKLFFGSGTQLSVL.

This CDR3 is CASSIDRTATGDTQYF. The DNA of the CDR3 is TGTGCCAGTAGTATAGATCGGACTGCGACGGGAGATACGCAGTATTTT. The chain couples TRBV19 to TRBJ2-3; D possibly corresponds to TRBD2 (5 bases). This CDR3 comprises 16 residues. Per the germline V gene, CDR1 is LNHDA and CDR2 is SQIVND (reference sequence). V lost 0 bases and J 5 bases, leaving 15 bases between the germline ends.

The table lists this clone with a count of one. This chain links TRBV2 with TRBJ2-1; 9 bases are a match to TRBD2. The CDR3 loop spans 15 amino acids. Losses at the gene ends were 6 bases for V and 5 bases for J; bases not matched to a gene: 8. CDR1 is SNHLY and CDR2 is FYNNEI in the germline V gene. CDR3 coding DNA: TGTGCCAGCAGCCGACAGCCTAGCGGGGACAATGAGCAGTTCTTC. This translates into CASSRQPSGDNEQFF.

The chain combines TRBV7-2 with TRBJ2-3; D unclear. This CDR3 is 12 amino acids long. Per the germline V gene, CDR1 is SGHTA and CDR2 is FQGNSA. Trimming shortened V by 4 bases and J by 2 bases, and 4 bases separated the two germline ends. The CDR3 loop is CASSSITDTQYF. The CDR3 DNA is TGTGCCAGCAGCTCCATCACAGATACGCAGTATTTT.

The V call is TRBV10-3, the J call TRBJ1-2; 10 bases agree with TRBD1. Germline V gene sequence: CDR1 ENHRY, CDR2 SYGVKD. This CDR3 region has 15 residues. V gave up 3 bases and J gave up 5 bases; unmatched junction bases: 6. In nucleotides, the CDR3 is TGTGCCATCAGTGATAAGGACAGGGGGGGTTATGGCTACACCTTC. This codes for CAISDKDRGGYGYTF.

The chain employs TRBV4-1 and TRBJ2-2; D call uncertain. This CDR3 is 16 amino acids long. V was trimmed by 4 bases and J by 2 bases, leaving 14 bases between them. CDR1 and CDR2 from the germline V gene are MGHRA and YSYEKL. CDR3 nucleotides: TGCGCCAGCAGCCCTCTCGACTTGGTAAACACCGGGGAGCTGTTTTTT. Its translation is CASSPLDLVNTGELFF.

This chain uses TRBV4-1 with TRBJ2-1, with a weak D call TRBD1 (5 bases). The CDR3 runs to 14 residues. V dropped 4 bases and J dropped 3 bases, with 10 bases sitting between them. Germline V lookup: CDR1 MGHRA, CDR2 YSYEKL. This CDR3 is CASSPDQGYNEQFF. The CDR3 nucleotides are TGCGCCAGCAGCCCAGATCAGGGCTACAATGAGCAGTTCTTC.

The chain carries TRBV6-1 and TRBJ1-3, with 7 bases matching TRBD1. The trim removed 8 bases at V and 4 bases at J, leaving 5 bases unmatched. The CDR3 contains 13 residues. Germline CDR1 reads MNHNS; CDR2 reads SASEGT. The CDR3: CASLSTGGNTIYF. The DNA for the CDR3 is TGTGCCAGCCTCTCGACAGGGGGAAACACCATATATTTT.

This sequence joins TRBV18 and TRBJ2-3; D possibly corresponds to TRBD1 (5 bases). Trimming took off 0 bases at V and 2 bases at J, with 9 bases between the two ends. This CDR3 is built from 15 residues. Per the germline V gene, CDR1 is KGHSH and CDR2 is LQKENI. CDR3 coding DNA: TGTGCCAGCTCACCACCGGACACAAACACAGATACGCAGTATTTT. Translated, it gives CASSPPDTNTDTQYF. Looking up the rest from reference TRBV18 and TRBJ2-3 gives the full variable domain: NAGVMQNPRHLVRRRGQEARLRCSPMKGHSHVYWYRQLPEEGLKFMVYLQKENIIDESGMPKERFSAEFPKEGPSILRIQQVVRGDSAAYFCASSPPDTNTDTQYFGPGTRLTVL.

This clone was recorded only once. The V call is TRBV9, the J call TRBJ1-1; 9 bases match TRBD1. The V and J ends lost 4 bases and 8 bases, in that order; junction bases with no gene match: 9. This CDR3 has 14 amino acids. Looked up from germline, CDR1 is SGDLS and CDR2 is YYNGEE. The CDR3 DNA reads as TGTGCCAGCAGCACCTTACCGGGACAGGGAGAAGCTTTCTTT. Its protein product is CASSTLPGQGEAFF.

The CDR3 here is CASSFLGLTEAFF. DNA for the CDR3: TGTGCCAGCAGTTTCCTAGGACTGACTGAAGCTTTCTTT. The J gene is TRBJ1-1, the V gene TRBV6-5; D is unresolved. The CDR3 spans 13 residues. CDR1 and CDR2 from the germline V gene are MNHEY and SVGAGI. The V end was cut by 4 bases, the J end by 5 bases, with 11 bases between.

V and J are TRBV4-1 and TRBJ1-1; D is undetermined. The germline V gene has CDR1 MGHRA and CDR2 YSYEKL. The CDR3 contains 14 residues. The V end was cut by 0 bases, the J end by 6 bases, with 11 bases between. The CDR3 sequence: CASSQEGPRAEAFF. The CDR3 DNA is TGCGCCAGCAGCCAAGAAGGCCCGAGGGCTGAAGCTTTCTTT.

The rearrangement joins TRBV19 to TRBJ1-1, with no clear D. The germline gives CDR1 LNHDA, CDR2 SQIVND (reference sequence). The V gene lost 4 bases and the J gene lost 1 base, with 4 bases spanning the gap. The CDR3 is 12 amino acids. Here the CDR3 reads CASSSGNTEAFF. Here the CDR3 DNA reads TGTGCCAGTAGTAGCGGGAACACTGAAGCTTTCTTT.